Following are 20 T cell receptor beta chains from one sample sequenced in a study of blood T cell repertoires in COVID-19. The repertoire was sequenced with immunoSEQ multiplex PCR; TCRdb's copy has only in-frame clones and lacks some. This sample yields approximately 250,000 clones, of which around 93% are seen a single time; less than 3.5% belongs to the top ten. The specimen sequenced was PBMCs or T cells enriched from blood (not recorded which). These receptor sequences come from a middle-aged man who had been exposed to COVID-19.

The chain is built from TRBV5-6 and TRBJ1-1, with TRBD1 matching 7 bases. With 4 bases clipped from V and 3 bases from J, the junction kept 9 bases outside the gene matches. The germline gives CDR1 SGHDT, CDR2 YYEEEE. The CDR3 consists of 15 residues. The CDR3 loop is CASSRADRIYTEAFF. CDR3 nucleotide sequence: TGTGCCAGCAGCCGTGCGGACAGGATCTACACTGAAGCTTTCTTT.

This clone was recorded once. V usage is TRBV2 and J usage is TRBJ1-5, with D tentatively TRBD1 (6 bases). V was shortened by 4 bases and J by 6 bases, with 19 bases between the two germline ends. The CDR3 sequence is 16 residues long. Germline-derived CDR1 and CDR2 are SNHLY and FYNNEI. The CDR3 sequence: CASSGTVGGRTQPQHF. CDR3 DNA: TGTGCCAGCAGTGGGACAGTAGGGGGAAGAACTCAGCCCCAGCATTTT.

The CDR3: CASSEGGQQFF. CDR3 DNA sequence: TGTGCCAGCAGTGAAGGGGGACAGCAGTTCTTC. This rearrangement joins TRBV6-4 to TRBJ2-1; D may be TRBD1 (6 bases). Germline V gene sequence: CDR1 MRHNA, CDR2 SNTAGT. The CDR3 loop spans 11 amino acids. Trimming stripped 3 bases from V and 11 bases from J, with 8 bases between.

The chain combines TRBV18 with TRBJ2-1; D is possibly TRBD1 (6 bases). The CDR3 runs to 15 residues. The V gene lost 0 bases and the J gene lost 3 bases, with 9 bases spanning the gap. Germline V CDR1 and CDR2: KGHSH, LQKENI. The DNA for the CDR3 is TGTGCCAGCTCACCACCGGCCAGGGGCTACAATGAGCAGTTCTTC. It codes for CASSPPARGYNEQFF.

This clone showed up just once. The gene calls are TRBV3-1 (or the pseudogene TRBV3-2) and TRBJ2-3, with a possible D match to TRBD2 (6 bases). Trimming left V 1 base short and J 0 bases short, with 11 bases between. Germline lookup yields CDR1 LGHDT and CDR2 YNNKEL (reference sequence). The CDR3 consists of 16 residues. The CDR3 DNA reads TGTGCCAGCAGCCAAGGTGGGGCGGGGAGCACAGATACGCAGTATTTT. Encoded protein: CASSQGGAGSTDTQYF.

The CDR3, as DNA: TGTGCCAGCAGCTTTGAGGGAAGTTCACCCCTCCACTTT. Translating it yields CASSFEGSSPLHF. The chain combines TRBV11-2 with TRBJ1-6; D is uncertain. The CDR3 has 13 residues. Trimming took off 3 bases at V and 9 bases at J, with 9 bases between the two ends. Germline CDR1 is SGHAT and CDR2 is FQNNGV.

In DNA form, the CDR3 reads TGTGCCTGGAGAAAGATGAGACAGGGTTCCTATGGCTACACCTTC. Amino acid sequence: CAWRKMRQGSYGYTF. V usage is TRBV30 and J usage is TRBJ1-2, with 7 bases that match TRBD1. CDR3 length: 15 residues. Germline V gene sequence: CDR1 GTSNPN, CDR2 SVGIG (reference sequence). V was clipped by 3 bases and J by 4 bases; unmatched bases: 11. The entire variable domain, with the rest obtained from reference TRBV30 and TRBJ1-2, is as follows: SQTIHQWPATLVQPVGSPLSLECTVEGTSNPNLYWYRQAAGRGLQLLFYSVGIGQISSEVPQNLSASRPQDRQFILSSKKLLLSDSGFYLCAWRKMRQGSYGYTFGSGTRLTVV.

This chain uses TRBV28 with TRBJ1-6, with D perhaps TRBD1 (5 bases). Germline V gene data show CDR1 as MDHEN and CDR2 as SYDVKM. Deletions cut 2 bases from V and 7 bases from J, with 12 bases between. CDR3 length: 15 amino acids. The CDR3 here is CASSLLAGWNSPLHF. CDR3 coding DNA: TGTGCCAGCAGTTTACTCGCAGGGTGGAATTCACCCCTCCACTTT.

This chain uses TRBV27 with TRBJ1-3, with 7 bases fitting TRBD1. The CDR3 contains 15 residues. With 6 bases clipped from V and 0 bases from J, the junction kept 5 bases outside the gene matches. Germline V gives CDR1 MNHEY, CDR2 SMNVEV (reference sequence). The CDR3 nucleotides read TGTGCCAGCAGACCGGGACAGAGCTCTGGAAACACCATATATTTT. It is translated as CASRPGQSSGNTIYF.

The rearrangement links TRBV29-1 to TRBJ2-2, with 9 bases identical to TRBD2. The CDR3 consists of 17 residues. The V segment lost 4 bases and the J segment 1 base; nucleotides outside the gene matches: 10. Germline assignment: CDR1 SQVTM and CDR2 ANQGSEA. The CDR3 bases are TGCAGCGTTGTAAGCCTAGCGGGGAGCCAGAACACCGGGGAGCTGTTTTTT. As protein: CSVVSLAGSQNTGELFF.

CDR3 in DNA: TGTGCCAGCACCCCGGGACAGGGGTATGGCTACACCTTC. Translating it yields CASTPGQGYGYTF. V is TRBV7-2 and J is TRBJ1-2; 10 bases fit TRBD1. V shed 7 bases and J 5 bases; nucleotides not matched to a gene: 4. Germline V gene data show CDR1 as SGHTA and CDR2 as FQGNSA. The CDR3 spans 13 residues. Filled out from reference TRBV7-2 and TRBJ1-2, the complete variable domain reads GAGVSQSPSNKVTEKGKDVELRCDPISGHTALYWYRQSLGQGLEFLIYFQGNSAPDKSGLPSDRFSAERTGGSVSTLTIQRTQQEDSAVYLCASTPGQGYGYTFGSGTRLTVV.

The chain carries TRBV10-3 and TRBJ1-4; D is undetermined. Per germline, CDR1 ENHRY and CDR2 SYGVKD. The V and J ends lost 0 bases and 7 bases respectively, with 15 bases between them. The length of the CDR3 is 16 residues. The CDR3, as DNA: TGTGCCATCAGTGAGTCAATTCGAGGGATTGGTGAAAAACTGTTTTTT. It yields the protein CAISESIRGIGEKLFF.

J is TRBJ1-1 and V is TRBV7-9, with D tentatively TRBD1 (6 bases). This CDR3 comprises 15 residues. Germline lookup yields CDR1 SEHNR and CDR2 FQNEAQ (reference sequence). V shed 4 bases and J shed 1 base, with 13 bases lying between them. CDR3: CASSSGVGANTEAFF. CDR3 coding DNA: TGTGCCAGCAGCTCAGGGGTGGGGGCGAACACTGAAGCTTTCTTT. The whole variable domain, remainder taken from reference TRBV7-9 and TRBJ1-1, is DTGVSQNPRHKITKRGQNVTFRCDPISEHNRLYWYRQTLGQGPEFLTYFQNEAQLEKSRLLSDRFSAERPKGSFSTLEIQRTEQGDSAMYLCASSSGVGANTEAFFGQGTRLTVV.

The chain uses TRBV23-1 and TRBJ2-1, with TRBD2 identical over 8 bases. TRBV23-1 is an ORF for which the function is uncertain. Trimming cost V 7 bases and J 4 bases; bases outside gene matches: 12. This CDR3 comprises 16 residues. The CDR3: CASNFRSSGFYNEQFF. The CDR3 region has the DNA TGCGCCAGCAACTTCCGATCTAGCGGGTTTTACAATGAGCAGTTCTTC.

V is TRBV7-6 and J is TRBJ2-1; TRBD2 agrees at 9 bases. V dropped 5 bases and J dropped 7; count of bases not matched to a gene: 9. Germline values: CDR1 SGHVS, CDR2 FNYEAQ. This CDR3 is 15 amino acids long. CDR3 sequence: CASSPEREAYNEQFF. In DNA form, the CDR3 reads TGTGCCAGCAGCCCCGAGCGGGAGGCTTATAATGAGCAGTTCTTC.

The rearrangement joins TRBV30 to TRBJ2-1; possible D gene TRBD2, 6 bases. This CDR3 has 14 amino acids. In germline, CDR1 is GTSNPN, CDR2 SVGIG (reference sequence). The ends were cut back, 4 bases at V and 0 bases at J, with 10 bases in the middle. CDR3 sequence (DNA): TGTGCCTGGACTAGCGATAGCTCCTACAATGAGCAGTTCTTC. Its protein product is CAWTSDSSYNEQFF.

The rearrangement links TRBV12-5 to TRBJ2-7; 7 positions agree with TRBD1. Looked up from germline, CDR1 is LGHNT and CDR2 is FRNRAP. V was pared by 5 bases and J by 4 bases, with 11 bases of the junction left unmatched. The CDR3 is 15 amino acids. CDR3 nucleotide sequence: TGTGCTAGTGGTAATACCACCGGGACAGCTTACGAGCAGTACTTC. It specifies CASGNTTGTAYEQYF.

In DNA form, the CDR3 reads TGTGCCAGCAGGGTGGCTAGCGGGAGGCGATTCGGTGAGCAGTTCTTC. It translates to CASRVASGRRFGEQFF. This chain uses TRBV28 with TRBJ2-1; 11 bases line up with TRBD2. This CDR3 comprises 16 residues. The V segment lost 6 bases and the J segment 9 bases; nucleotides outside the gene matches: 13. Germline V CDR1 and CDR2: MDHEN, SYDVKM.

This chain links TRBV19 with TRBJ2-2, with TRBD2 identical over 11 bases. The CDR3 runs 16 residues. V trimming: 5 bases; J trimming: 5 bases; junction bases outside the gene matches: 7. From germline, CDR1 is LNHDA and CDR2 SQIVND (reference sequence). The CDR3 loop reads CASSGSGRARTGELFF. The CDR3 DNA is TGTGCCAGTAGTGGTAGCGGGAGGGCCCGGACCGGGGAGCTGTTTTTT.

The rearrangement links TRBV7-9 to TRBJ1-1, with TRBD1 identical over 8 bases. The trim removed 4 bases at V and 10 bases at J, leaving 2 bases unmatched. Germline CDR1 SEHNR, CDR2 FQNEAQ (reference sequence). The CDR3 totals 11 residues. CDR3 region: CASSSDRGAFF. CDR3 DNA: TGTGCCAGCAGCTCCGACAGGGGAGCTTTCTTT.